These 6 T cell receptor beta chains came from one sample sequenced in a study of cytomegalovirus exposure and HLA in healthy donors (dated by TCRdb to the late 2010s). Libraries were constructed by the immunoSEQ multiplex PCR assay. A mixture of 60 forward primers for TCR Vbeta segments and 13 reverse primers for TCR Jbeta segments was used in the multiplex PCR. TCRdb stores this immuneACCESS table with in-frame sequences only. Part of the clones is absent; in the studies checked, under half of the shortfall reflects unresolved V genes, and no reason is known for the rest. The sample table gives over 100,000 clones. Of the sample, approximately 6.8% falls within the top ten clones. The sample comprised PBMCs. These receptors came from a man aged 40-49 years in good health and CMV-seropositive.

This chain connects TRBV5-4 to TRBJ2-1, with D tentatively TRBD2 (7 bases). V was pared by 0 bases and J by 8 bases, with 21 bases between. CDR3 length: 17 residues. Germline CDR1 and CDR2: SGHNT and YYREEE (reference sequence). Here the CDR3 reads CASSLGGGGEAPYEQFF. DNA of the CDR3: TGTGCCAGCAGCTTGGGTGGCGGGGGCGAAGCCCCATATGAGCAGTTCTTC.

This chain joins TRBV11-2 and TRBJ2-3; D call uncertain. The germline gives CDR1 SGHAT, CDR2 FQNNGV. CDR3 size: 12 residues. V was pared by 2 bases and J by 7 bases, with 7 bases between. CDR3 in DNA: TGTGCCAGCAGCTTACACAGAAATACGCAGTATTTT. Protein sequence: CASSLHRNTQYF.

The CDR3 DNA reads TGTGCCAGCATCCGACAGGGTGGGAACACTGAAGCTTTCTTT. It codes for CASIRQGGNTEAFF. V gene TRBV28 combines with J gene TRBJ1-1, with 7 nucleotides matching TRBD1. This CDR3 contains 14 residues. The germline CDR1 and CDR2 sequences are MDHEN and SYDVKM. J was trimmed by 1 base and V by 7 bases; bases with no gene match: 6.

The chain uses TRBV28 and TRBJ2-7; a possible D gene is TRBD2 (5 bases). The length of the CDR3 is 15 residues. The V gene's germline CDR1 is MDHEN and CDR2 SYDVKM. V was pared by 1 base and J by 0 bases, with 10 bases between. CDR3 sequence reads: CASSLSARGSYEQYF. In DNA, the CDR3 is TGTGCCAGCAGTTTATCGGCACGGGGCTCCTACGAGCAGTACTTC.

The V and J genes are TRBV4-1 and TRBJ2-1; no firm D call. CDR3 length: 14 amino acids. V was shortened by 3 bases and J by 2 bases, with 8 bases between the two germline ends. Looked up from germline, CDR1 is MGHRA and CDR2 is YSYEKL. The CDR3 loop reads CASSHRLAYNEQFF. Written as DNA, the CDR3 is TGCGCCAGCAGCCACCGGTTGGCCTACAATGAGCAGTTCTTC.

The V gene is TRBV15, the J gene TRBJ1-5, with D perhaps matching TRBD1 (5 bases). The CDR3 extends over 15 amino acids. Trimming removed 0 bases from V and 7 bases from J, with 13 bases in between. The germline V gene has CDR1 LNHNV and CDR2 YYDKDF (reference sequence). CDR3 DNA sequence: TGTGCCACCAGCAGAGAGGAGGGTAACAGGCAGCCCCAGCATTTT. Residues: CATSREEGNRQPQHF.